This T cell receptor (beta chain) was obtained from a study of T cells in narcolepsy. In regard to this clone: What it binds is not known.

Overall study results and limits: Autoreactive clonotypes reportedly recurred in blood of same and different patients, not controls.

Sequenced by immunoSEQ multiplex PCR; TCRdb stores in-frame clones only, minus some. The table records some 14,000 clones, roughly 89% of them present only once. The CDR3 loop spans 16 amino acids. This sequence was found in a human donor with narcolepsy. The chain links TRBV12-1 to TRBJ2-7; TRBD2 is the table's D call and was not checked against the DNA. TRBV12-1 is reported as a pseudogene. The sequenced sample was CD45RA- memory CD4+ T cells from PBMCs. The CDR3 nucleotides are TGTGCCAGCAGCTTTTGCGCGTGGCGGGTGGAAGACGAGCAGTACTTC. Protein: CASSFCAWRVEDEQYF.